This TCR beta chain was recovered during a study of shared clonotypes between healthy human individuals. Broader study findings: Limitation of the genetic and exposure-history diversity represented came from the few donors.

A 200 ng quantity of DNA, 32,000 or so T cell genomes, went into the sorted-subset replicate PCRs. The repertoire was sequenced with immunoSEQ multiplex PCR; TCRdb's copy has only in-frame clones and lacks some. The table lists approximately 1.4 million clones, 95% to 99% of them singletons. In regard to this clone: Its matching antigen is unknown. Other nucleotide sequences in the sample specify the same CDR3.

The CDR3 has 13 amino acids. V shed 8 bases and J 7 bases; nucleotides not matched to a gene: 8. CDR1 and CDR2 (germline): SNHLY, FYNNEI. Material for sequencing was naive CD4+ T cells sorted from blood. Noted subset: CD45RA+ positively selected. This receptor was obtained from a man aged 25 to 40 in good health. V usage is TRBV2 and J usage is TRBJ2-7, with 10 bases aligning to TRBD2. The CDR3 sequence: CASGLAGVGEQYF. Here the CDR3 DNA reads TGTGCCAGCGGGCTAGCGGGAGTAGGTGAGCAGTACTTC.